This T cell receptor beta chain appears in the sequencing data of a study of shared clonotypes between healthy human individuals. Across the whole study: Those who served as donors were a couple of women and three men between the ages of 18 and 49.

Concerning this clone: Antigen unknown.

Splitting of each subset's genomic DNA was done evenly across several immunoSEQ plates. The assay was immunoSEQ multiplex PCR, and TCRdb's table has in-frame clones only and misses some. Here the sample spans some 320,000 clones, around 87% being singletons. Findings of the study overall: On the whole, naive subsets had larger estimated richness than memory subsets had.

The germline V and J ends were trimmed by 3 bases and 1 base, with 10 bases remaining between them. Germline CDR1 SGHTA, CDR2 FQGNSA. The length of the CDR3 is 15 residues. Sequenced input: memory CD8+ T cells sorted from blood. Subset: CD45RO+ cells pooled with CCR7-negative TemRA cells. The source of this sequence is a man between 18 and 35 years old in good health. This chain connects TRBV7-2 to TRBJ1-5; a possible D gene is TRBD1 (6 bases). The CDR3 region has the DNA TGTGCCAGCAGCTTTGGGAGGGGGAGCAATCAGCCCCAGCATTTT. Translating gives CASSFGRGSNQPQHF.